These 25 T cell receptor beta chains were sequenced from one sample in a study of blood T cell repertoires in COVID-19. Assay used: immunoSEQ multiplex PCR; TCRdb lists only in-frame clones, some missing. The table has around 250,000 clones, over 65% seen once. Specimen: peripheral blood. All receptors come from a man in his 60s who had recovered from COVID-19.

J is TRBJ1-3 and V is TRBV6-1; D unresolved. V shed 2 bases and J shed 2 bases, with 7 bases lying between them. The CDR3 loop spans 14 amino acids. Germline V CDR1 and CDR2: MNHNS, SASEGT. CDR3 nucleotides: TGTGCCAGCAGTGAACCAGGTGCTGGAAACACCATATATTTT. Translation: CASSEPGAGNTIYF.

V usage is TRBV18 and J usage is TRBJ2-7; 10 nucleotides line up with TRBD1. After removal of 6 bases from V and 6 bases from J, the junction contained 8 bases not matched to a gene. There are 14 residues in the CDR3. The V gene's germline CDR1 is KGHSH and CDR2 LQKENI. CDR3 sequence reads: CASSLVGQGGEQYF. CDR3 DNA: TGTGCCAGCTCCCTTGTAGGACAGGGGGGCGAGCAGTACTTC.

This sequence joins TRBV4-2 and TRBJ2-1; TRBD2 agrees at 8 bases. V dropped 2 bases and J dropped 9; count of bases not matched to a gene: 12. The CDR3 length is 16 residues. The germline V gene has CDR1 LGHNA and CDR2 YNFKEQ. This CDR3 reads CASSQNSGAGEGEQFF. CDR3 DNA sequence: TGTGCCAGCAGCCAAAACTCGGGAGCGGGAGAGGGTGAGCAGTTCTTC.

This chain links TRBV5-4 with TRBJ2-1; a possible D gene is TRBD2 (5 bases). Trimming removed 1 base at V and 4 bases at J, with 6 bases between. Per the germline V gene, CDR1 is SGHNT and CDR2 is YYREEE (reference sequence). The CDR3 spans 13 residues. CDR3 sequence reads: CASSLTRYNEQFF. The CDR3 DNA reads TGTGCCAGCAGCTTGACTAGATACAATGAGCAGTTCTTC.

In this sample, this clone turned up a few times. V is TRBV4-1 and J is TRBJ1-1; D may be TRBD1 (6 bases). Germline V gene data show CDR1 as MGHRA and CDR2 as YSYEKL. Trimming stripped 3 bases from V and 11 bases from J, with 13 bases between. CDR3 length: 12 residues. CDR3 sequence: CASSQGDRMAFF. The CDR3 DNA reads TGCGCCAGCAGCCAGGGTGACAGGATGGCTTTCTTT.

This clone was picked up one time. The chain links TRBV15 to TRBJ1-4, with TRBD1 matching over 8 bases. This CDR3 is built from 14 residues. The germline V gene encodes CDR1 LNHNV and CDR2 YYDKDF (reference sequence). V dropped 3 bases and J dropped 5; count of bases not matched to a gene: 2. This chain's CDR3 is CATSRRQGNEKLFF. CDR3 coding DNA: TGTGCCACCAGCAGGAGACAGGGGAATGAAAAACTGTTTTTT.

The genes are TRBV6-6 and TRBJ2-1, with TRBD1 matching 10 bases. The CDR3 runs 15 residues. Germline-derived CDR1 and CDR2 are MNHNY and SVGAGI (reference sequence). V trimming: 7 bases; J trimming: 10 bases; junction bases outside the gene matches: 13. The CDR3 coding sequence is TGTGCCAGCATAACTCGGGACAGGGGTTCATTCGAGCAGTTCTTC. Residues: CASITRDRGSFEQFF.

The chain combines TRBV25-1 with TRBJ1-1; 10 nucleotides align to TRBD1. CDR3 size: 16 residues. Germline loops: CDR1 MGHDK, CDR2 SYGVNS. V shed 5 bases and J 3 bases; nucleotides not matched to a gene: 9. The CDR3: CASSKGTGASDTEAFF. The CDR3 nucleotides are TGTGCCAGCAGTAAGGGGACAGGGGCTTCTGACACTGAAGCTTTCTTT.

V gene TRBV18 combines with J gene TRBJ1-1, with TRBD1 identical over 7 bases. This CDR3 is 17 amino acids long. V shed 3 bases, J shed 1 base, and the junction held 11 bases outside the gene matches. Germline V gives CDR1 KGHSH, CDR2 LQKENI. The CDR3 region has the DNA TGTGCCAGCTCACCCCAGACAGGGACCGCTGCGAACACTGAAGCTTTCTTT. Amino acids: CASSPQTGTAANTEAFF.

V usage is TRBV19 and J usage is TRBJ1-5; D gene uncertain. The CDR3 totals 16 residues. Deletions cut 5 bases from V and 1 base from J, with 15 bases between. Germline V gene data show CDR1 as LNHDA and CDR2 as SQIVND (reference sequence). The CDR3 bases are TGTGCCAGTAGTCCATTGGAGGCCCGCAGCAATCAGCCCCAGCATTTT. Its protein product is CASSPLEARSNQPQHF.

DNA for the CDR3: TGTGCCAGCAGCCAAGCGCGACTACTATACACAGATACGCAGTATTTT. Its protein product is CASSQARLLYTDTQYF. This sequence joins TRBV3-1 (or the pseudogene TRBV3-2) and TRBJ2-3; TRBD2 might be the D (5 bases). The germline gives CDR1 LGHDT, CDR2 YNNKEL (reference sequence). The CDR3 runs to 16 residues. Trimming took 1 base from V and 2 from J, leaving 13 bases between them.

The chain recombines TRBV3-1 (or the pseudogene TRBV3-2) with TRBJ1-6, with D possibly matching TRBD1 (5 bases). The germline V gene has CDR1 LGHDT and CDR2 YNNKEL (reference sequence). This CDR3 spans 14 amino acids. V was cut by 1 base and J by 5 bases, with 6 bases left in between. The CDR3 region is CASSQGQNNSPLHF. CDR3 in DNA: TGTGCCAGCAGCCAAGGACAGAATAATTCACCCCTCCACTTT.

The V call is TRBV7-9, the J call TRBJ2-4; 8 bases are a match to TRBD2. The germline V gene encodes CDR1 SEHNR and CDR2 FQNEAQ (reference sequence). The CDR3 sequence is 15 residues long. J was trimmed by 8 bases and V by 4 bases; bases with no gene match: 10. CDR3 sequence reads: CASSSVGGAKDIQYF. The CDR3 nucleotides are TGTGCCAGCAGCTCCGTCGGGGGGGCTAAGGACATTCAGTACTTC.

Comments on this clone: The sample holds other DNA sequences that translate to the same CDR3. The V gene is TRBV6-5, the J gene TRBJ1-1; D remains unclear. This CDR3 has 13 residues. V lost 8 bases, J lost 3 bases, and 13 bases lay in between. Germline CDR1 is MNHEY and CDR2 is SVGAGI. The CDR3 nucleotides are TGTGCCAGCTCGCGGACTGGTCACACTGAAGCTTTCTTT. It yields the protein CASSRTGHTEAFF.

The chain joins TRBV2 to TRBJ2-5; possible D gene TRBD1, 6 bases. V shed 6 bases and J shed 7 bases, with 15 bases lying between them. Looked up from germline, CDR1 is SNHLY and CDR2 is FYNNEI. The CDR3 is made up of 13 amino acids. The CDR3 DNA sequence: TGTGCCAGCAGGTGGCAGGGGACCGGGACCCAGTACTTC. Amino acid sequence: CASRWQGTGTQYF. The complete variable domain, with remaining parts taken from reference TRBV2 and TRBJ2-5, reads EPEVTQTPSHQVTQMGQEVILRCVPISNHLYFYWYRQILGQKVEFLVSFYNNEISEKSEIFDDQFSVERPDGSNFTLKIRSTKLEDSAMYFCASRWQGTGTQYFGPGTRLLVL.

The gene calls are TRBV30 and TRBJ2-1; 8 bases agree with TRBD2. This CDR3 has 13 residues. Germline V gene data show CDR1 as GTSNPN and CDR2 as SVGIG (reference sequence). The V segment lost 5 bases and the J segment 7 bases; nucleotides outside the gene matches: 7. CDR3 protein: CAWWAGGLNEQFF. CDR3 DNA: TGTGCCTGGTGGGCGGGGGGTCTAAATGAGCAGTTCTTC.

The chain is built from TRBV2 and TRBJ2-1, with a possible D match to TRBD2 (5 bases). V lost 5 bases and J 6 bases, leaving 17 bases between the germline ends. In germline, CDR1 is SNHLY, CDR2 FYNNEI. The CDR3 length is 15 residues. CDR3 coding DNA: TGTGCCAGCAGTTCAACTAGTGTTATGGGCAATGAGCAGTTCTTC. This sequence encodes CASSSTSVMGNEQFF.

J is TRBJ2-3 and V is TRBV7-9; a weak D match, TRBD2 (5 bases). The CDR3 totals 15 residues. The V gene's germline CDR1 is SEHNR and CDR2 FQNEAQ (reference sequence). V was cut by 3 bases and J by 3 bases, with 13 bases left in between. The CDR3 sequence is CASSLAGAKTDTQYF. The CDR3 bases are TGTGCCAGCAGCTTGGCGGGCGCAAAGACAGATACGCAGTATTTT.

The CDR3 loop reads CASSLGQVDHNYGYTF. CDR3 sequence (DNA): TGTGCCAGCAGCTTGGGTCAGGTCGACCATAACTATGGCTACACCTTC. J is TRBJ1-2 and V is TRBV5-4; D unclear. The germline V gene encodes CDR1 SGHNT and CDR2 YYREEE (reference sequence). This CDR3 is built from 16 residues. Trimming took off 0 bases at V and 1 base at J, with 13 bases between the two ends.

The chain has TRBV5-1 and TRBJ1-1; D is unclear. V lost 0 bases and J lost 3, with 12 bases in between. Germline CDR1 and CDR2: SGHRS and YFSETQ. This CDR3 has 15 residues. The CDR3: CASSLAPGIDTEAFF. CDR3 nucleotides: TGCGCCAGCAGCTTGGCCCCGGGGATAGACACTGAAGCTTTCTTT.

The genes are TRBV7-9 and TRBJ1-1; tentatively, D is TRBD1 (6 bases). CDR3 size: 12 residues. Trimming removed 2 bases from V and 11 bases from J, with 12 bases in between. Germline V gives CDR1 SEHNR, CDR2 FQNEAQ (reference sequence). The CDR3 DNA reads TGTGCCAGCAGCTTAATGGGGGGGCAGGCTTTCTTT. This sequence encodes CASSLMGGQAFF.

V usage is TRBV12-3 or TRBV12-4 and J usage is TRBJ2-5; D gene unclear. This CDR3 spans 12 amino acids. Trimming removed 3 bases at V and 4 bases at J, with 6 bases between. CDR3 in DNA: TGTGCCAGCAGTTTGGTCAGAGAGACCCAGTACTTC. Residues: CASSLVRETQYF.

The chain carries TRBV5-1 and TRBJ1-2, with D hard to call. V was cut by 0 bases and J by 2 bases, with 5 bases left in between. The CDR3 is 13 residues long. CDR1 is SGHRS, CDR2 YFSETQ, per germline. The CDR3 protein is CASSLGENYGYTF. The CDR3 DNA sequence: TGCGCCAGCAGCTTGGGAGAGAACTATGGCTACACCTTC.

Only one count was recorded for this clone. The chain carries TRBV9 and TRBJ2-3, with a weak D call TRBD1 (5 bases). Trimming stripped 3 bases from V and 7 bases from J, with 9 bases between. The germline CDR1 and CDR2 sequences are SGDLS and YYNGEE. The CDR3 extends over 12 amino acids. The CDR3 here is CASSATGYTQYF. For the CDR3, the DNA is TGTGCCAGCAGCGCCACAGGCTATACGCAGTATTTT.

The chain employs TRBV6-5 and TRBJ1-5; D is unresolved. The CDR3 totals 14 residues. Trimming cost V 7 bases and J 9 bases, with 19 bases left between them. Per germline, CDR1 MNHEY and CDR2 SVGAGI. CDR3 amino acids: CASIMGHLLGPQHF. As DNA, the CDR3 is TGTGCCAGCATTATGGGCCATTTGTTGGGGCCCCAGCATTTT.